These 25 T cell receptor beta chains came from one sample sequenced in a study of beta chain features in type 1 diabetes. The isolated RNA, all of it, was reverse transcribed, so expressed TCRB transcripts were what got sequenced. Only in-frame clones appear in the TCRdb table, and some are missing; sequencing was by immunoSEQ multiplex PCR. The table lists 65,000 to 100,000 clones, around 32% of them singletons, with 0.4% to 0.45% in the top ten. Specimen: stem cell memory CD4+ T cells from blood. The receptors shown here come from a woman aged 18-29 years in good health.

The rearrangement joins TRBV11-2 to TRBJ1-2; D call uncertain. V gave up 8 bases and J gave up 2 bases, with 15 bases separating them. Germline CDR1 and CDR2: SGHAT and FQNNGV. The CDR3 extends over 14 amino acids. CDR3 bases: TGTGCCAGCTCCCGGGTGGGTCGCAACTATGGCTACACCTTC. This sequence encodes CASSRVGRNYGYTF.

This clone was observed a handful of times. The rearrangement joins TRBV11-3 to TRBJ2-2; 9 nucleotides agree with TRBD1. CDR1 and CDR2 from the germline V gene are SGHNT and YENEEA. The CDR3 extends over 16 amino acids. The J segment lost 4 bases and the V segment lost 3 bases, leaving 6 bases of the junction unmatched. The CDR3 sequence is CASSLGRTGATGELFF. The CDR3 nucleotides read TGTGCCAGCAGCTTGGGGAGGACAGGGGCCACCGGGGAGCTGTTTTTT.

CDR3: CASSVAGDIGQPQHF. The DNA of the CDR3 is TGTGCCAGCAGCGTAGCGGGGGATATCGGTCAGCCCCAGCATTTT. The chain recombines TRBV9 with TRBJ1-5; tentatively, D is TRBD1 (5 bases). The germline V gene encodes CDR1 SGDLS and CDR2 YYNGEE. Trimming pared 0 bases from V and 6 bases from J, leaving 13 bases between. The CDR3 runs to 15 residues.

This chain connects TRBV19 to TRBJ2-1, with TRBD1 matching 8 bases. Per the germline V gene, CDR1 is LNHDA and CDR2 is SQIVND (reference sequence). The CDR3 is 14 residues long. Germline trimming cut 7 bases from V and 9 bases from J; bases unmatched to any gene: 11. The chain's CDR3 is CASKKGDRKGEQFF. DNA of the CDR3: TGTGCCAGTAAGAAAGGGGACAGGAAGGGTGAGCAGTTCTTC.

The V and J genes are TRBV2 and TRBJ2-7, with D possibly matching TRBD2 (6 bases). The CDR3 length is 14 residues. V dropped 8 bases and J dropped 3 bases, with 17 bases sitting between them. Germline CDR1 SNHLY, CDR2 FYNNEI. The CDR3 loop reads CASVTLRGGYEQYF. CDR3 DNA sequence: TGTGCCAGCGTCACCCTGAGGGGAGGCTACGAGCAGTACTTC.

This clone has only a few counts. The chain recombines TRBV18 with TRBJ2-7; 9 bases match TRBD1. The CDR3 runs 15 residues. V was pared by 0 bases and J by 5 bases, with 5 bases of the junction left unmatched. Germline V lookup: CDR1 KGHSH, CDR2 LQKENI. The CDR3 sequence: CASSPPGQGRNEQYF. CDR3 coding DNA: TGTGCCAGCTCACCACCGGGACAGGGAAGGAACGAGCAGTACTTC.

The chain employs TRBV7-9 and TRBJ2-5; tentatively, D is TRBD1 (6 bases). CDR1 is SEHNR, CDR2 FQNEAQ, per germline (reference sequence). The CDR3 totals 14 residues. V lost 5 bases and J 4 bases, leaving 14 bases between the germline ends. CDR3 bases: TGTGCCAGCAGCCCAGAGGCAGGGGTAGAGACCCAGTACTTC. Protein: CASSPEAGVETQYF.

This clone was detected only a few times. The CDR3: CASSLGRTGPETQYF. The CDR3 DNA follows: TGCGCCAGCAGCTTGGGCCGTACCGGTCCAGAGACCCAGTACTTC. This sequence joins TRBV5-1 and TRBJ2-5; D not certain. Trimming stripped 0 bases from V and 4 bases from J, with 13 bases between. Per germline, CDR1 SGHRS and CDR2 YFSETQ. The CDR3 consists of 15 residues.

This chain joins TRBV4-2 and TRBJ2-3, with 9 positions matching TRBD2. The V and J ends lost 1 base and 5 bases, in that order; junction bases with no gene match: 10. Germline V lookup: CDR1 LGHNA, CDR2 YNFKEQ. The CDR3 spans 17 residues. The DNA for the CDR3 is TGTGCCAGCAGCCAAGTGCGGGGCGGGGGGGCCCTAGATACGCAGTATTTT. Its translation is CASSQVRGGGALDTQYF.

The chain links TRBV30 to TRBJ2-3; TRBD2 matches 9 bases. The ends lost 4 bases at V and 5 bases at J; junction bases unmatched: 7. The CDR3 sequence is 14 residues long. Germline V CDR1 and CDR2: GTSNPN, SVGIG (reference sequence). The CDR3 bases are TGTGCCTGGATTCGCGCGGGAGGGGGAGATACGCAGTATTTT. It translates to CAWIRAGGGDTQYF.

In DNA, the CDR3 is TGTGCCAGCAGTTTCACTAGCGGACCCTACAATGAGCAGTTCTTC. This sequence encodes CASSFTSGPYNEQFF. This sequence joins TRBV6-6 and TRBJ2-1, with 8 positions matching TRBD2. CDR1 MNHNY and CDR2 SVGAGI come from the germline V gene (reference sequence). V lost 4 bases and J lost 2; bases outside the gene matches: 4. The CDR3 spans 15 residues.

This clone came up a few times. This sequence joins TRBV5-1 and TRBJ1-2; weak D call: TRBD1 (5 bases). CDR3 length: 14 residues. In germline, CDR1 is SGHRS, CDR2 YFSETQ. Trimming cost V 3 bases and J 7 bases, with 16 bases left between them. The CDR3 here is CASSSPGGDGGYTF. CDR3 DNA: TGCGCCAGCAGCTCGCCCGGAGGGGACGGTGGCTACACCTTC.

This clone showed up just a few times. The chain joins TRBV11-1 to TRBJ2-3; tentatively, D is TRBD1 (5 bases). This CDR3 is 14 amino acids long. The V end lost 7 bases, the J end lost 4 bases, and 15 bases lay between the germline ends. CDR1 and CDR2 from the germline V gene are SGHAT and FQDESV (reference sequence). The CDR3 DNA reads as TGTGCCAGCACCATGTCTCAGGGTTCAGATACGCAGTATTTT. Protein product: CASTMSQGSDTQYF.

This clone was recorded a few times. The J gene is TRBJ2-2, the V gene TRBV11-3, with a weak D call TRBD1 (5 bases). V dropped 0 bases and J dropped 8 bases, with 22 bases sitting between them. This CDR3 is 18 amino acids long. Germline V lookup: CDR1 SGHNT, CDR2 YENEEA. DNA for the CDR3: TGTGCCAGCAGCTTAGATCCATTTGAGCTTGGGGCCGGAGGGGAGCTGTTTTTT. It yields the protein CASSLDPFELGAGGELFF.

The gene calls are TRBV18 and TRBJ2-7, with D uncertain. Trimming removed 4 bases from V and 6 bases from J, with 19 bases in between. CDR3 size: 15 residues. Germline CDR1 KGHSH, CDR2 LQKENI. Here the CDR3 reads CASSQIDPGTAEQYF. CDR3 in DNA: TGTGCCAGCTCACAGATCGACCCCGGTACAGCCGAGCAGTACTTC.

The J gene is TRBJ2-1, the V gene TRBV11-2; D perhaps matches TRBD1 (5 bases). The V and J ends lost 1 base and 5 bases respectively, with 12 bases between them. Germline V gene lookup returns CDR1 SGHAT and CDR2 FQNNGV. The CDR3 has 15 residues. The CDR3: CASSLGVHRNNEQFF. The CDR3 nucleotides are TGTGCCAGCAGCTTAGGCGTCCACAGGAACAATGAGCAGTTCTTC. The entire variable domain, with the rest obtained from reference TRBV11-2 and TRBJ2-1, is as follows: EAGVAQSPRYKIIEKRQSVAFWCNPISGHATLYWYQQILGQGPKLLIQFQNNGVVDDSQLPKDRFSAERLKGVDSTLKIQPAKLEDSAVYLCASSLGVHRNNEQFFGPGTRLTVL.

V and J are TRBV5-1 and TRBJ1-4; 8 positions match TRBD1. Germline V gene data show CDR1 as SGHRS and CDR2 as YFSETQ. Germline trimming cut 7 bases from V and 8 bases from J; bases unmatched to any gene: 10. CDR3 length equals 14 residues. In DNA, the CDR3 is TGCGCCAGCCAAACCGGGACAGGATCGGAAAAACTGTTTTTT. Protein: CASQTGTGSEKLFF. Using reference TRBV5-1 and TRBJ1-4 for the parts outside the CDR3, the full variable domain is KAGVTQTPRYLIKTRGQQVTLSCSPISGHRSVSWYQQTPGQGLQFLFEYFSETQRNKGNFPGRFSGRQFSNSRSEMNVSTLELGDSALYLCASQTGTGSEKLFFGSGTQLSVL.

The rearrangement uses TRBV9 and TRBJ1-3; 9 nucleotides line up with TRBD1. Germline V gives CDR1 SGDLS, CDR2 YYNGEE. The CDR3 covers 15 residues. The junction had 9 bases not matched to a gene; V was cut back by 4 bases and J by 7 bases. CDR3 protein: CASSPNTGGRNTIYF. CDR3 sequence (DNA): TGTGCCAGCAGCCCGAATACAGGGGGCAGGAACACCATATATTTT.

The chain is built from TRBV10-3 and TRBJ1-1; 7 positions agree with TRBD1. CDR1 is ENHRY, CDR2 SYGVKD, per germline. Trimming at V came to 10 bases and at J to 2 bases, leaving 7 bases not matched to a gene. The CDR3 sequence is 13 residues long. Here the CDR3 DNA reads TGTGCCAACCGACAGGGCCCTAACACTGAAGCTTTCTTT. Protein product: CANRQGPNTEAFF.

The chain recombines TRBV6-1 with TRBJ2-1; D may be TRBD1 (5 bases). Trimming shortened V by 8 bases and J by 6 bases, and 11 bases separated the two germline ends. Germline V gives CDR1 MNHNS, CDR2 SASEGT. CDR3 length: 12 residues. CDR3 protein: CASERRGNEQFF. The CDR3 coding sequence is TGTGCCAGCGAGAGAAGGGGCAATGAGCAGTTCTTC.

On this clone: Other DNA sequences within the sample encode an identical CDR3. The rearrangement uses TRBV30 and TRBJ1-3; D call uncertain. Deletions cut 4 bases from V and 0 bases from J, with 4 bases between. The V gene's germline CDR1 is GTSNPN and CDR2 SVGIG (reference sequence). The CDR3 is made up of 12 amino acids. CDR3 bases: TGTGCCTGGACAGGCTCTGGAAACACCATATATTTT. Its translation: CAWTGSGNTIYF.

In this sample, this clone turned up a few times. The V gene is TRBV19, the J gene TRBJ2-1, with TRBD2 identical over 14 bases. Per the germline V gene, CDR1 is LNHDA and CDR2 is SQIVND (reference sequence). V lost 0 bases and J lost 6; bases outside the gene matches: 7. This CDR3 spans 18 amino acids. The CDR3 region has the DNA TGTGCCAGTAGTATAGACGGTTTCGGGACTAGCGGGAGCAATGAGCAGTTCTTC. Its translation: CASSIDGFGTSGSNEQFF.

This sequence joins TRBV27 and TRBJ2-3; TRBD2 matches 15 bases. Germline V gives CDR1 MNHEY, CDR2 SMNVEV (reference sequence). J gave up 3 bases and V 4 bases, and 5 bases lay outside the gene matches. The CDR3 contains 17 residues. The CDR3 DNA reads TGTGCCAGCAGTTCGGGACTAGCGGGGGGAAGGACAGATACGCAGTATTTT. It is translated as CASSSGLAGGRTDTQYF.

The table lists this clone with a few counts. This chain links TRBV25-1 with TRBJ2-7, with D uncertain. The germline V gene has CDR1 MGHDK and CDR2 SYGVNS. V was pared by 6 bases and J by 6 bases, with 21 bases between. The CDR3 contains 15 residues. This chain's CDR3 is CASSPYGSRDSEQYF. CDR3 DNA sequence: TGTGCCAGCAGCCCCTACGGGTCCAGAGACTCCGAGCAGTACTTC.

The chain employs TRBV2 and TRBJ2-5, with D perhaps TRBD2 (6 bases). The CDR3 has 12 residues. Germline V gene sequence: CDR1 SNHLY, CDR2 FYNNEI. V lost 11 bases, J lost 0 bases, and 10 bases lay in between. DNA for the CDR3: TGTGCCGGGGGGAAGTACCAAGAGACCCAGTACTTC. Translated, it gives CAGGKYQETQYF.